The rows below give T cell receptor beta chains drawn from one sample of a study of T cell responses to AZD1222 COVID-19 vaccine. Data came from immunoSEQ multiplex PCR; TCRdb stores just in-frame clones and leaves some out. The data show around 96,000 clones, with around nine tenths seen just once and 11% held by the top ten. This specimen consisted of peripheral blood, obtained 28 days after the second AZD1222 dose. The receptors were sampled from an adult who received the AZD1222 COVID-19 vaccine. The CDR3 runs from the conserved cysteine through the conserved F or W. D genes are given only for firm matches. A clone size is listed for some rows: how often the clone was seen (once, few, many), or a class if it is expanded.

>TRBD1|.|TRBV4-1|TRBJ1-4
CASSQPQGADEKLFF
TGCGCCAGCAGCCAACCACAGGGGGCGGATGAAAAACTGTTTTTT
>.|.|TRBV13|TRBJ1-5
CASSLGQGNQPQHF
TGTGCCAGCAGCTTAGGGCAGGGGAATCAGCCCCAGCATTTT
>.|.|TRBV5-1|TRBJ2-7
CASSPDGYEQYF
TGCGCCAGCAGCCCTGACGGCTACGAGCAGTACTTC
>.|.|TRBV28|TRBJ2-3
CASRTDISSTDTQYF
TGTGCCAGCAGGACAGATATCTCTAGCACAGATACGCAGTATTTT
>.|.|TRBV21-1|TRBJ1-1
CASSQGGQGARNTEAFF
TGTGCCAGCAGCCAGGGCGGACAGGGGGCGCGGAACACTGAAGCTTTCTTT
>TRBD1|.|TRBV5-1|TRBJ1-4
CASRRTGDDEKLFF
TGCGCCAGCAGGCGGACAGGGGATGATGAAAAACTGTTTTTT
>TRBD2|.|TRBV18|TRBJ2-1
CASSPAGFSGSSYNEQFF
TGTGCCAGCTCACCTGCAGGATTTAGCGGGAGCTCCTACAATGAGCAGTTCTTC
>TRBD2|few|TRBV5-4|TRBJ2-1
CASTRDRGAYNEQFF
TGTGCCAGCACCAGGGACCGGGGGGCCTACAATGAGCAGTTCTTC
>.|once|TRBV30|TRBJ1-4
CAWSVRGLGEKLFF
TGTGCCTGGAGTGTCCGGGGGCTAGGTGAAAAACTGTTTTTT
>TRBD1|few|TRBV11-2|TRBJ2-1
CASSPDRGKQFF
TGTGCCAGCAGTCCAGACAGGGGTAAGCAGTTCTTC
>.|few|TRBV2|TRBJ2-1
CASSGQSGEGLQFF
TGTGCCAGCAGCGGACAGAGCGGCGAGGGGCTGCAGTTCTTC